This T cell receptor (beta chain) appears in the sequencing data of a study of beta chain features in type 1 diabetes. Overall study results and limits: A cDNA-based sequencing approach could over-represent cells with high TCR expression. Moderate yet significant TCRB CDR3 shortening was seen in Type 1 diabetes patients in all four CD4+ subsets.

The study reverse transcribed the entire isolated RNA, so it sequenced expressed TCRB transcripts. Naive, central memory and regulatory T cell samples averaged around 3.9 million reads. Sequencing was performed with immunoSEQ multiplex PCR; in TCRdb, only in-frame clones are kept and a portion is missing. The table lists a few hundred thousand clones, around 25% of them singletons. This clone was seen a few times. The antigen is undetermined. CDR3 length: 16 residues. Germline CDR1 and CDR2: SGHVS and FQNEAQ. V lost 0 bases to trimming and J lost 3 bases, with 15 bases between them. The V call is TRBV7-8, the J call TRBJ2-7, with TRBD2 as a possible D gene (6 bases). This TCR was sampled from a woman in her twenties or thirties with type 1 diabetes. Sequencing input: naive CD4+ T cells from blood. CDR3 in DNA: TGTGCCAGCAGCTTAGCGATATCTAGCGTGTTCTACGAGCAGTACTTC. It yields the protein CASSLAISSVFYEQYF.